The clone carrying this T cell receptor (beta chain) was found many times. Its antigen is as yet unknown. The junction shows a germline mismatch at one end, possibly a read error. The sample comes from a study of regulatory T cells in long-lasting Graves disease. CDR1 and CDR2 from the germline V gene are SGHRS and YFSETQ. This CDR3 region has 14 residues. Study-level points and caveats: Peripheral blood, not thyroid tissue, was the sole material studied. Lower TCR diversity characterized persistent Graves' patients relative to newly diagnosed patients. Comparison showed that persistent patients shared more public clonotypes (about 2,700) than new patients (966). A limited number of samples was an acknowledged limitation.

The authors built TCR beta libraries using iRepertoire HTBI primers and Arm-PCR of CDR3 regions. Using its own MiXCR run on the multiplex PCR reads, TCRdb lists one record per CDR3 protein. The sample comprises about 470,000 distinct CDR3 sequences, around 21% of which are singletons, and over 7.5% rests with the top ten. Time point described: persistent/refractory GD, antithyroid drugs over 5 years with positive TRAb. Making the TCR library involved RNA that had been extracted from PBMCs. This rearrangement joins TRBV5-1 to TRBJ2-7, with 9 bases lining up with TRBD2. Sequencing used peripheral blood mononuclear cells (PBMCs), obtained when the disease was refractory, from a patient treated with antithyroid drugs. The TCR was taken from a female donor with Graves disease. The CDR3 bases are TGTGCCAGCAGTGAAGCGGGGGGACCCTACGAGCAGTACTTC. Translation gives CASSEAGGPYEQYF.